The 4 T cell receptor beta chains listed next were all sequenced from one sample in a study of T cell responses to AZD1222 COVID-19 vaccine. Data came from immunoSEQ multiplex PCR; TCRdb stores just in-frame clones and leaves some out. The repertoire holds fewer than 130,000 clones, just under 95% seen once, with about 2.2% in the top ten. The sequenced sample was peripheral blood, obtained on day 0 of AZD1222 vaccination. The source is an adult in good health.

This clone was recorded only once. CDR3 DNA sequence: TGTGCCAGCAGCCAAGATAGTGGTAGCGGGGGGGTATTGAGCACAGATACGCAGTATTTT. Protein product: CASSQDSGSGGVLSTDTQYF. V gene TRBV3-1 (or the pseudogene TRBV3-2) combines with J gene TRBJ2-3; 11 bases line up with TRBD2. The CDR3 loop spans 20 amino acids. J lost 0 bases, V lost 0 bases, and 11 bases had no gene match. Germline V gene sequence: CDR1 LGHDT, CDR2 YNNKEL (reference sequence).

J is TRBJ1-1 and V is TRBV7-9, with unresolved D. This CDR3 comprises 13 residues. Germline CDR1 and CDR2: SEHNR and FQNEAQ (reference sequence). Trimming removed 0 bases at V and 1 base at J, with 3 bases between. The CDR3 DNA is TGTGCCAGCAGCTTAGCAGGGAACACTGAAGCTTTCTTT. Residues: CASSLAGNTEAFF. Full variable domain (missing parts from reference TRBV7-9 and TRBJ1-1): DTGVSQNPRHKITKRGQNVTFRCDPISEHNRLYWYRQTLGQGPEFLTYFQNEAQLEKSRLLSDRFSAERPKGSFSTLEIQRTEQGDSAMYLCASSLAGNTEAFFGQGTRLTVV.

The rearrangement uses TRBV5-4 and TRBJ1-1; D is possibly TRBD1 (6 bases). CDR3 length: 15 residues. Germline CDR1 is SGHNT and CDR2 is YYREEE (reference sequence). The V end was cut by 4 bases, the J end by 1 base, with 14 bases between. CDR3 loop: CASSGGGDGNTEAFF. The CDR3, as DNA: TGTGCCAGCAGCGGTGGGGGCGACGGGAACACTGAAGCTTTCTTT.

The J gene is TRBJ1-1, the V gene TRBV18; the D is unclear. Germline V gives CDR1 KGHSH, CDR2 LQKENI. The CDR3 extends over 15 amino acids. Trimming shortened V by 3 bases and J by 4 bases, and 15 bases separated the two germline ends. The CDR3 spells CASSPTAATGTEAFF. The CDR3 bases are TGTGCCAGCTCACCGACCGCCGCGACGGGCACTGAAGCTTTCTTT.